This TCR beta chain was recovered during a study of T cell responses to AZD1222 COVID-19 vaccine. The CDR3 is 14 amino acids. V was shortened by 0 bases and J by 0 bases, with 6 bases between the two germline ends. CDR1 is LNHDA, CDR2 SQIVND, per germline (reference sequence). Assay used: immunoSEQ multiplex PCR; TCRdb lists only in-frame clones, some missing. The data hold some 140,000 clones, with about 90% observed a single time. The rearrangement joins TRBV19 to TRBJ2-7; D is uncertain. The TCR originated in an adult in good health. The source was peripheral blood, collected on day 0 of MenACWY control vaccination. The DNA for the CDR3 is TGTGCCAGTAGTATAGATCCAGTCTCCTACGAGCAGTACTTC. This sequence encodes CASSIDPVSYEQYF. Full variable domain (rest looked up from reference TRBV19 and TRBJ2-7): DGGITQSPKYLFRKEGQNVTLSCEQNLNHDAMYWYRQDPGQGLRLIYYSQIVNDFQKGDIAEGYSVSREKKESFPLTVTSAQKNPTAFYLCASSIDPVSYEQYFGPGTRLTVT.